Listed below are T cell receptor beta chains from one sample, sequenced in a study of cytomegalovirus exposure and HLA in healthy donors. The protocol was immunoSEQ multiplex PCR, while the TCRdb copy is restricted to in-frame clones and leaves out a portion. The sample shows about 160,000 clones, under 85% of them seen only once. Sample: PBMCs. These receptors originate from a woman between 25 and 40 years old in good health and CMV-seronegative. Each CDR3 is given with its conserved first and last residue. Fields, in order: J gene, V gene, D gene, clone size, CDR3 protein, CDR3 DNA. D genes are given only for firm matches. Some rows have no size entry. The others give once, few or many, or a class for an expanded clone.

j_gene: TRBJ2-2; v_gene: TRBV4-1; d_gene: TRBD2; abundance: NA; CDR3aa: CASSPRREGPPGELFF; CDR3nt: TGCGCCAGCAGCCCACGGCGGGAGGGCCCTCCCGGGGAGCTGTTTTTT
j_gene: TRBJ2-7; v_gene: TRBV10-3; d_gene: TRBD2; abundance: NA; CDR3aa: CATGLAPYEQYF; CDR3nt: TGTGCCACAGGACTAGCCCCCTACGAGCAGTACTTC
j_gene: TRBJ2-3; v_gene: TRBV6-1; d_gene: TRBD2; abundance: NA; CDR3aa: CASSETTSGGSDTQYF; CDR3nt: TGTGCCAGCAGTGAGACGACTAGCGGGGGGTCAGATACGCAGTATTTT
j_gene: TRBJ2-7; v_gene: TRBV7-9; d_gene: NA; abundance: NA; CDR3aa: CASSLVGRGYSYEQYF; CDR3nt: TGTGCCAGCAGCTTAGTGGGGCGGGGTTACTCCTACGAGCAGTACTTC
j_gene: TRBJ1-5; v_gene: TRBV28; d_gene: NA; abundance: NA; CDR3aa: CASSYPGKSNQPQHF; CDR3nt: TGTGCCAGCAGTTATCCAGGAAAGAGCAATCAGCCCCAGCATTTT
j_gene: TRBJ2-7; v_gene: TRBV19; d_gene: TRBD2; abundance: few; CDR3aa: CASSIGLAREQYF; CDR3nt: TGTGCCAGTAGTATCGGACTAGCGCGAGAGCAGTACTTC
j_gene: TRBJ1-1; v_gene: TRBV7-9; d_gene: TRBD1; abundance: NA; CDR3aa: CASSPRDRLNTEAFF; CDR3nt: TGTGCCAGCAGCCCCCGGGACAGGCTGAACACTGAAGCTTTCTTT
j_gene: TRBJ2-1; v_gene: TRBV18; d_gene: NA; abundance: NA; CDR3aa: CASSPDSTYNEQFF; CDR3nt: TGTGCCAGCTCACCCGACAGTACTTACAATGAGCAGTTCTTC
j_gene: TRBJ2-5; v_gene: TRBV10-1; d_gene: TRBD2; abundance: NA; CDR3aa: CALSSGGEKETQYF; CDR3nt: TGCGCCCTCTCTAGCGGGGGGGAGAAAGAGACCCAGTACTTC
j_gene: TRBJ2-3; v_gene: TRBV5-6; d_gene: NA; abundance: NA; CDR3aa: CASSRGGTDTQYF; CDR3nt: TGTGCCAGCAGCCGCGGGGGCACAGATACGCAGTATTTT
j_gene: TRBJ1-5; v_gene: TRBV18; d_gene: NA; abundance: NA; CDR3aa: CASSPTGNWNQPQHF; CDR3nt: TGTGCCAGCTCACCTACAGGGAATTGGAATCAGCCCCAGCATTTT
j_gene: TRBJ2-7; v_gene: TRBV5-1; d_gene: TRBD1; abundance: NA; CDR3aa: CASSLGTGDEQYF; CDR3nt: TGCGCCAGCAGCTTGGGAACAGGGGACGAGCAGTACTTC
j_gene: TRBJ1-2; v_gene: TRBV30; d_gene: TRBD1; abundance: once; CDR3aa: CAWSHGQARGYTF; CDR3nt: TGTGCCTGGAGTCACGGACAGGCCAGGGGCTACACCTTC
j_gene: TRBJ2-7; v_gene: TRBV11-2; d_gene: TRBD1; abundance: NA; CDR3aa: CASSSTGAYEQYF; CDR3nt: TGTGCCAGCAGCTCCACAGGGGCCTACGAGCAGTACTTC
j_gene: TRBJ2-5; v_gene: TRBV7-9; d_gene: TRBD1; abundance: once; CDR3aa: CASSPRQGEGETQYF; CDR3nt: TGTGCCAGCAGCCCGCGACAGGGAGAAGGAGAGACCCAGTACTTC
j_gene: TRBJ1-2; v_gene: TRBV5-4; d_gene: TRBD1; abundance: once; CDR3aa: CASSTGGMDYGYTF; CDR3nt: TGTGCCAGCAGCACAGGGGGCATGGACTATGGCTACACCTTC
j_gene: TRBJ1-2; v_gene: TRBV19; d_gene: NA; abundance: NA; CDR3aa: CASSIEVQGGGYTF; CDR3nt: TGTGCCAGTAGTATAGAGGTACAGGGCGGGGGCTACACCTTC
j_gene: TRBJ2-1; v_gene: TRBV4-2; d_gene: TRBD2; abundance: few; CDR3aa: CASSTRTSGRAAYNEQFF; CDR3nt: TGTGCCAGCAGCACCAGGACTAGCGGGAGGGCCGCCTACAATGAGCAGTTCTTC
j_gene: TRBJ2-5; v_gene: TRBV4-2; d_gene: TRBD2; abundance: NA; CDR3aa: CASSQGGLGEETQYF; CDR3nt: TGTGCCAGCAGCCAAGGGGGACTAGGGGAGGAGACCCAGTACTTC
j_gene: TRBJ1-2; v_gene: TRBV10-3; d_gene: TRBD1; abundance: NA; CDR3aa: CASRQGVPQGYGYTF; CDR3nt: TGTGCCTCCAGGCAGGGGGTGCCCCAGGGATATGGCTACACCTTC
j_gene: TRBJ2-1; v_gene: TRBV10-1; d_gene: NA; abundance: NA; CDR3aa: CASSETGTWYNEQFF; CDR3nt: TGCGCCAGCAGTGAGACAGGGACATGGTACAATGAGCAGTTCTTC
j_gene: TRBJ1-6; v_gene: TRBV30; d_gene: TRBD1; abundance: NA; CDR3aa: CACRDRPNSPLHF; CDR3nt: TGTGCCTGTCGGGACAGACCGAATTCACCCCTCCACTTT
j_gene: TRBJ2-1; v_gene: TRBV9; d_gene: NA; abundance: NA; CDR3aa: CASSAYRVSNEQFF; CDR3nt: TGTGCCAGCAGCGCCTACAGGGTATCCAATGAGCAGTTCTTC
j_gene: TRBJ1-5; v_gene: TRBV5-6; d_gene: NA; abundance: once; CDR3aa: CASSLGQNQPQHF; CDR3nt: TGTGCCAGCAGCTTGGGGCAGAATCAGCCCCAGCATTTT
j_gene: TRBJ2-7; v_gene: TRBV4-3; d_gene: TRBD2; abundance: NA; CDR3aa: CASSQQGLAKNEQYF; CDR3nt: TGCGCCAGCAGCCAGCAGGGACTAGCGAAAAACGAGCAGTACTTC
j_gene: TRBJ2-7; v_gene: TRBV19; d_gene: NA; abundance: NA; CDR3aa: CASSTRDSAYEQYF; CDR3nt: TGTGCCAGTAGTACTCGGGACTCTGCCTACGAGCAGTACTTC
j_gene: TRBJ1-2; v_gene: TRBV29-1; d_gene: NA; abundance: NA; CDR3aa: CSVDPGKRGHYGYTF; CDR3nt: TGCAGCGTGGACCCGGGAAAAAGAGGGCACTATGGCTACACCTTC
j_gene: TRBJ2-5; v_gene: TRBV6-6; d_gene: NA; abundance: many; CDR3aa: CASSYPTRQETQYF; CDR3nt: TGTGCCAGCAGTTACCCCACGCGGCAAGAGACCCAGTACTTC
j_gene: TRBJ1-1; v_gene: TRBV9; d_gene: NA; abundance: NA; CDR3aa: CASSEDRGARYLNTEAFF; CDR3nt: TGTGCCAGCAGCGAAGACCGGGGGGCCCGATATCTGAACACTGAAGCTTTCTTT
j_gene: TRBJ2-7; v_gene: TRBV19; d_gene: NA; abundance: NA; CDR3aa: CASSIRGNHYEQYF; CDR3nt: TGTGCCAGTAGTATCCGCGGGAACCACTACGAGCAGTACTTC
j_gene: TRBJ2-3; v_gene: TRBV13; d_gene: TRBD2; abundance: NA; CDR3aa: CASSLGLGLASSLGTDTQYF; CDR3nt: TGTGCCAGCAGCTTAGGCCTGGGACTAGCCTCCTCTCTCGGCACAGATACGCAGTATTTT
j_gene: TRBJ1-1; v_gene: TRBV4-3; d_gene: NA; abundance: NA; CDR3aa: CASSQERTMDMNTEAFF; CDR3nt: TGCGCCAGCAGCCAAGAACGGACGATGGACATGAACACTGAAGCTTTCTTT
j_gene: TRBJ2-1; v_gene: TRBV9; d_gene: TRBD2; abundance: few; CDR3aa: CASSVAGTSGYEQFF; CDR3nt: TGTGCCAGCAGCGTAGCCGGGACTAGCGGGTATGAGCAGTTCTTC
j_gene: TRBJ2-7; v_gene: TRBV27; d_gene: NA; abundance: NA; CDR3aa: CASIGRNTYEQYF; CDR3nt: TGTGCCAGCATTGGGAGAAACACCTACGAGCAGTACTTC
j_gene: TRBJ2-6; v_gene: TRBV6-5; d_gene: NA; abundance: NA; CDR3aa: CATSSPFTGANVLTF; CDR3nt: TGTGCCACAAGTAGTCCCTTTACTGGGGCCAACGTCCTGACTTTC
j_gene: TRBJ2-1; v_gene: TRBV27; d_gene: NA; abundance: NA; CDR3aa: CASSLGGGRIYNEQFF; CDR3nt: TGTGCCAGCAGTCTGGGAGGCGGACGAATATACAATGAGCAGTTCTTC
j_gene: TRBJ2-2; v_gene: TRBV9; d_gene: NA; abundance: NA; CDR3aa: CASSPGRTANTGELFF; CDR3nt: TGTGCCAGCAGCCCCGGGCGGACAGCGAACACCGGGGAGCTGTTTTTT
j_gene: TRBJ2-5; v_gene: TRBV5-4; d_gene: NA; abundance: NA; CDR3aa: CASSSPTEEETQYF; CDR3nt: TGTGCCAGCAGTTCGCCGACAGAAGAAGAGACCCAGTACTTC
j_gene: TRBJ1-1; v_gene: TRBV27; d_gene: NA; abundance: NA; CDR3aa: CASSPGSQVPNTEAFF; CDR3nt: TGTGCCAGCAGTCCCGGTTCACAGGTTCCGAACACTGAAGCTTTCTTT
j_gene: TRBJ2-1; v_gene: TRBV4-3; d_gene: TRBD2; abundance: NA; CDR3aa: CASSHLLAGGRNEQFF; CDR3nt: TGCGCCAGCAGCCACCTACTAGCGGGAGGGCGGAATGAGCAGTTCTTC
j_gene: TRBJ1-2; v_gene: TRBV10-1; d_gene: TRBD1; abundance: NA; CDR3aa: CASSDDRVYGYTF; CDR3nt: TGCGCCAGCAGTGACGACAGGGTTTATGGCTACACCTTC
j_gene: TRBJ2-5; v_gene: TRBV28; d_gene: TRBD1; abundance: NA; CDR3aa: CASSLDRGGETQYF; CDR3nt: TGTGCCAGCAGTTTAGACAGGGGGGGCGAGACCCAGTACTTC
j_gene: TRBJ2-1; v_gene: TRBV29-1; d_gene: NA; abundance: NA; CDR3aa: CSVCPFDIYNEQFF; CDR3nt: TGCAGCGTTTGCCCATTTGACATCTACAATGAGCAGTTCTTC
j_gene: TRBJ1-3; v_gene: TRBV18; d_gene: TRBD1; abundance: NA; CDR3aa: CASSDRARGSDGNTIYF; CDR3nt: TGTGCCAGCTCTGACAGGGCCCGAGGATCTGATGGAAACACCATATATTTT
j_gene: TRBJ2-1; v_gene: TRBV27; d_gene: TRBD2; abundance: NA; CDR3aa: CASSPGLAGNEQFF; CDR3nt: TGTGCCAGCAGTCCGGGACTAGCGGGTAACGAGCAGTTCTTC
j_gene: TRBJ1-3; v_gene: TRBV7-9; d_gene: TRBD1; abundance: NA; CDR3aa: CASSLDRAGNTIYF; CDR3nt: TGTGCCAGCAGCTTGGACAGGGCTGGAAACACCATATATTTT
j_gene: TRBJ1-6; v_gene: TRBV27; d_gene: TRBD1; abundance: NA; CDR3aa: CASSPDRVLNSPLHF; CDR3nt: TGTGCCAGCAGTCCAGACAGGGTGTTAAATTCACCCCTCCACTTT
j_gene: TRBJ2-3; v_gene: TRBV7-2; d_gene: NA; abundance: NA; CDR3aa: CASSLAPGSTDTQYF; CDR3nt: TGTGCCAGCAGCTTAGCCCCAGGGAGCACAGATACGCAGTATTTT
j_gene: TRBJ2-6; v_gene: TRBV7-8; d_gene: TRBD1; abundance: NA; CDR3aa: CASSPRQGTGANVLTF; CDR3nt: TGTGCCAGCAGCCCTAGACAGGGAACTGGGGCCAACGTCCTGACTTTC
j_gene: TRBJ2-3; v_gene: TRBV30; d_gene: NA; abundance: NA; CDR3aa: CAWSVGWSGTDTQYF; CDR3nt: TGTGCCTGGAGTGTAGGTTGGAGCGGCACAGATACGCAGTATTTT
j_gene: TRBJ1-2; v_gene: TRBV28; d_gene: NA; abundance: NA; CDR3aa: CASSFLQVAGYTF; CDR3nt: TGTGCCAGCAGTTTCCTACAGGTGGCGGGCTACACCTTC
j_gene: TRBJ1-1; v_gene: TRBV5-1; d_gene: NA; abundance: few; CDR3aa: CASSLEGSTEAFF; CDR3nt: TGCGCCAGCAGCTTGGAAGGGAGCACTGAAGCTTTCTTT
j_gene: TRBJ2-7; v_gene: TRBV7-3; d_gene: NA; abundance: few; CDR3aa: CASSLNREYEQYF; CDR3nt: TGTGCCAGCAGCTTAAACAGGGAGTACGAGCAGTACTTC
j_gene: TRBJ1-1; v_gene: TRBV28; d_gene: NA; abundance: NA; CDR3aa: CASSLLLGSAFF; CDR3nt: TGTGCCAGCAGTTTATTGCTGGGGAGCGCTTTCTTT
j_gene: TRBJ2-7; v_gene: TRBV28; d_gene: NA; abundance: NA; CDR3aa: CASRVSATYEQYF; CDR3nt: TGTGCCAGCAGAGTGTCAGCGACCTACGAGCAGTACTTC
j_gene: TRBJ1-2; v_gene: TRBV9; d_gene: TRBD1; abundance: NA; CDR3aa: CASSVETGDGYGYTF; CDR3nt: TGTGCCAGCAGCGTCGAAACAGGGGATGGCTATGGCTACACCTTC